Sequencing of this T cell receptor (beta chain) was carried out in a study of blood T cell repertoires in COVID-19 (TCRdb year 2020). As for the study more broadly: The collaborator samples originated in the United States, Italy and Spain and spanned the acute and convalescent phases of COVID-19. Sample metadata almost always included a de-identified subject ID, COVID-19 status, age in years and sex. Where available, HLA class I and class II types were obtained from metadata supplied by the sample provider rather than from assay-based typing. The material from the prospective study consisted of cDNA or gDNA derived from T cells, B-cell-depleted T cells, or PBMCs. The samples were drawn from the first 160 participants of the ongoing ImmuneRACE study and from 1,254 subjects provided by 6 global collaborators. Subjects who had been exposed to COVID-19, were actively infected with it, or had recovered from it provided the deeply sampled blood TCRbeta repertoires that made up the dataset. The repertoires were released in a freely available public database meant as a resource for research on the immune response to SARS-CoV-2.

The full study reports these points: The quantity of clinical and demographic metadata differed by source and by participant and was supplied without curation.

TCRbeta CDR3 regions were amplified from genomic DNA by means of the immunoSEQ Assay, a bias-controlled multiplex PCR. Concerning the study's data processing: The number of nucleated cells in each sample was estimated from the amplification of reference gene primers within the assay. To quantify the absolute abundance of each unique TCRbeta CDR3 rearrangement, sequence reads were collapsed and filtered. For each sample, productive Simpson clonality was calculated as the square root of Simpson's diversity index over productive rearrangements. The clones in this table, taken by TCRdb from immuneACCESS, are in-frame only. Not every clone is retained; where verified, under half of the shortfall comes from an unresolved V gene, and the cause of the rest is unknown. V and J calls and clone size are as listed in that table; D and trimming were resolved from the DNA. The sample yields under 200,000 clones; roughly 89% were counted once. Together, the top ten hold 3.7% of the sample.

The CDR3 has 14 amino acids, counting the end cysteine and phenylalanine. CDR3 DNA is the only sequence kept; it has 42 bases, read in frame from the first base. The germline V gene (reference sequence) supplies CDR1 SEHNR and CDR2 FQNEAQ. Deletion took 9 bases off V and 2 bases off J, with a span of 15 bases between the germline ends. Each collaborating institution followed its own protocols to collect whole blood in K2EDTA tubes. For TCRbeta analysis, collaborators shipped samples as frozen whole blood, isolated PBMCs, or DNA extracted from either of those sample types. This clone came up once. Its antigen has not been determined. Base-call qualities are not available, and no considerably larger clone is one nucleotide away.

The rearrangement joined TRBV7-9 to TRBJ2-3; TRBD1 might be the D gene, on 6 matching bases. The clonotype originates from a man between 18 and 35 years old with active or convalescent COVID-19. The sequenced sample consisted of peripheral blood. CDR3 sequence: CASQTGTNTDTQYF. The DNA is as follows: TGTGCCAGTCAAACAGGGACCAACACAGATACGCAGTATTTT.